The source of this T cell receptor beta chain is a study of T cells in Graves' hyperthyroidism and ophthalmopathy. Findings of the study overall: A model of 13 V-J features distinguished ophthalmopathy from stable hyperthyroidism.

Any patient presenting with uncontrolled infection, other autoimmune disease, pregnancy or lactation was left out. This clonotype was detected many times. Its antigen is still unknown. RNA transcripts were the template for amplifying TCR beta CDR3 regions. In the first-round RT-PCR of the TCR CDR3, the HTBI primer set was used. MiXCR, applied by TCRdb to the multiplex PCR reads, yields one record per CDR3 protein. Of around 430,000 distinct CDR3 sequences listed, around 14% are singletons. The CDR3 spans 13 residues. V was trimmed by 8 bases and J by 0 bases, leaving 7 bases between them. Sequencing was done on a sample of blood. The receptor was isolated from a woman under 40 with Graves' hyperthyroidism. This rearrangement joins TRBV12-3 or TRBV12-4 to TRBJ1-4, with unresolved D. The DNA of the CDR3 is TGTGCCAGCTTAGATGCAACTAATGAAAAACTGTTTTTT. Residues: CASLDATNEKLFF.